Following are 2 T cell receptor beta chains from one sample sequenced in a study of spatial heterogeneity in lung cancer. Documented time point: blood at routine non-recurrence follow-up after resection. Unsorted tumor, nontumor lung tissue or cryopreserved PBMC supplied the whole RNA. One entry per CDR3 protein results from TCRdb running MiXCR on the 5' RACE reads. The table lists around 120,000 distinct CDR3 sequences, 9.5% to 15% of them singletons. This sample comprised PBMCs, obtained at follow-up. Receptors originate from a male donor with early-stage non-small cell lung cancer.

This clonotype was detected a few times. This sequence joins TRBV10-2 and TRBJ2-3, with 7 nucleotides matching TRBD1. The CDR3 totals 17 residues. Germline CDR1 reads WSHSY; CDR2 reads SAAADI. The V and J ends lost 0 bases and 2 bases, in that order; junction bases with no gene match: 8. CDR3 coding DNA: TGCGCCAGCAGTGAGTCGGGGACAGAGAGGTCCACAGATACGCAGTATTTT. Its translation: CASSESGTERSTDTQYF.

Comment on this clonotype: The conserved phenylalanine or tryptophan normally closing the CDR3 is absent here, so this likely arose from a read error. The limits of the CDR3 on the DNA are not certain, so only TCRdb's listed CDR3 is given. The J gene is TRBJ2-7, the V gene TRBV27; the D call in the table, TRBD2, was not verified against the DNA. Germline CDR1 is MNHEY and CDR2 is SMNVEV (reference sequence). The CDR3 extends over 10 residues, inclusive of both ends. CDR3: CASRLIRGLY.